Detailed here is one T cell receptor beta chain. CDR3 length: 15 amino acids. With V trimmed by 2 bases and J by 2 bases, 4 bases remained unmatched. Germline V gene lookup returns CDR1 MNHNY and CDR2 SVGAGI (reference sequence). The data were obtained in a study of shared clonotypes between healthy human individuals. Some clones are missing from TCRdb's copy, which holds only in-frame ones; the method was immunoSEQ multiplex PCR. The data show 2 million to 2.5 million clones, about 94% seen once. This sequence originates from a young man in good health. The sample was naive CD4+ T cells sorted from blood. Regarding subset: CD45RA+ positively selected. This sequence joins TRBV6-6 and TRBJ2-3; 7 bases match TRBD1. The CDR3 reads CASSYAGGFTDTQYF. Here the CDR3 DNA reads TGTGCCAGCAGTTACGCAGGGGGATTCACAGATACGCAGTATTTT.